The TCR beta chain under discussion was sequenced for a study of cytomegalovirus exposure and HLA in healthy donors. For this clone: Its antigen remains unknown.

The study, taken as a whole, reports: Reportedly, fewer N-insertions than the roughly 700-donor mean appeared in an Asian-associated ancestry cluster in a later analysis.

The germline V and J ends were trimmed by 0 bases and 0 bases, with 9 bases remaining between them. CDR1 is PRHDT, CDR2 FYEKMQ, per germline (reference sequence). This CDR3 comprises 16 residues. This PCR relied on a set of 60 Vbeta primers and 13 Jbeta primers. Sequenced by immunoSEQ multiplex PCR; TCRdb stores in-frame clones only, minus some. The data hold fewer than 90,000 clones, with under 80% observed a single time. This clonotype was sampled from a man aged 25-45 years in good health and CMV-seropositive. Specimen: PBMCs. The chain recombines TRBV13 with TRBJ2-1; D is unresolved. Here the CDR3 DNA reads TGTGCCAGCAGCTTAGGCGGCCTAGGCTCCTACAATGAGCAGTTCTTC. Translating gives CASSLGGLGSYNEQFF.